What follows are 20 T cell receptor beta chains derived from one specimen sequenced in a study of PD-L1 blockade in urothelial cancer. Sequencing was performed with immunoSEQ multiplex PCR; in TCRdb, only in-frame clones are kept and a portion is missing. Of 30,000 to 40,000 clones listed, 75% to 95% are singletons. The material sequenced was PBMCs, taken around atezolizumab (anti-PD-L1) treatment. These receptors all stem from a man between 65 and 85 years old with urothelial cancer.

J is TRBJ2-3 and V is TRBV29-1; D gene ambiguous. Germline V gives CDR1 SQVTM, CDR2 ANQGSEA. The ends were cut back, 5 bases at V and 7 bases at J, with 7 bases in the middle. The length of the CDR3 is 10 residues. The CDR3 nucleotides read TGCAGCGTTACTGAGAATACGCAGTATTTT. Its protein product is CSVTENTQYF.

This clone was detected a few times. The chain combines TRBV10-1 with TRBJ2-7; 9 bases fit TRBD1. CDR3 size: 14 residues. Losses at the gene ends were 0 bases for V and 3 bases for J; bases not matched to a gene: 0. Germline assignment: CDR1 WNHNN and CDR2 SYGVQD (reference sequence). CDR3 DNA: TGCGCCAGCAGTGAGTCGACAGGGGGCTACGAGCAGTACTTC. Protein sequence: CASSESTGGYEQYF.

The gene calls are TRBV14 and TRBJ2-2; 7 nucleotides line up with TRBD2. V was clipped by 4 bases and J by 11 bases; unmatched bases: 13. Germline assignment: CDR1 SGHDN and CDR2 FVKESK. The CDR3 is made up of 15 amino acids. CDR3 sequence: CASSPLPSGKGELFF. In nucleotides, the CDR3 is TGTGCCAGCAGCCCGTTGCCAAGCGGGAAAGGCGAGCTGTTTTTT.

The CDR3 region has the DNA TGTGCCAGCAGCCAAGAGTCCGGGGTCAGCACCTACGAGCAGTACTTC. Translating it yields CASSQESGVSTYEQYF. The V call is TRBV4-2, the J call TRBJ2-7, with a tentative D call TRBD2 (5 bases). CDR1 is LGHNA, CDR2 YNFKEQ, per germline. With 0 bases removed from V and 2 bases from J, the gap between germline ends came to 14 bases. The CDR3 contains 16 residues.

The rearrangement joins TRBV6-5 to TRBJ2-7; 7 bases align to TRBD2. Losses at the gene ends were 0 bases for V and 1 base for J; bases not matched to a gene: 0. Germline V gene data show CDR1 as MNHEY and CDR2 as SVGAGI. The CDR3 has 14 amino acids. CDR3 nucleotides: TGTGCCAGCAGTTACTCGCGGGGGTCCTACGAGCAGTACTTC. Translated: CASSYSRGSYEQYF.

This sequence joins TRBV6-1 and TRBJ2-7; D not resolved. With 6 bases removed from V and 8 bases from J, the gap between germline ends came to 14 bases. The CDR3 is made up of 12 amino acids. Germline V gene sequence: CDR1 MNHNS, CDR2 SASEGT. The CDR3 nucleotides read TGTGCCAGCAGCCCCGGGTCCCCAAAGCAGTACTTC. Amino acids: CASSPGSPKQYF.

The V call is TRBV7-9, the J call TRBJ2-3, with D uncertain. The germline gives CDR1 SEHNR, CDR2 FQNEAQ (reference sequence). CDR3 length equals 16 residues. V lost 2 bases and J lost 2, with 14 bases in between. The CDR3, as DNA: TGTGCCAGCAGCTTAAGGCGCAGGCCCCTCACAGATACGCAGTATTTT. Translation: CASSLRRRPLTDTQYF.

The chain has TRBV6-5 and TRBJ1-1; the D is unclear. The V gene's germline CDR1 is MNHEY and CDR2 SVGAGI. The V end was cut by 3 bases, the J end by 1 base, with 12 bases between. This CDR3 contains 15 residues. The CDR3 here is CASSYSLGRNTEAFF. The DNA for the CDR3 is TGTGCCAGCAGTTATAGTCTTGGGAGGAACACTGAAGCTTTCTTT.

The chain has TRBV18 and TRBJ2-5; unclear D gene. This CDR3 spans 13 amino acids. Germline loops: CDR1 KGHSH, CDR2 LQKENI. V was clipped by 2 bases and J by 1 base, with 5 bases between them. CDR3 sequence: CASSPGRQETQYF. In nucleotides, the CDR3 is TGTGCCAGCTCACCAGGGCGCCAAGAGACCCAGTACTTC.

The J gene is TRBJ1-5, the V gene TRBV6-1; D ambiguous. CDR1 and CDR2 from the germline V gene are MNHNS and SASEGT. Trimming cost V 7 bases and J 0 bases, with 13 bases left between them. This CDR3 is built from 15 residues. CDR3 sequence reads: CASTHRPTSNQPQHF. In DNA, the CDR3 is TGTGCCAGCACCCACAGACCCACTAGCAATCAGCCCCAGCATTTT.

This chain joins TRBV19 and TRBJ1-4, with D maybe TRBD1 (5 bases). Germline CDR1 LNHDA, CDR2 SQIVND (reference sequence). V was pared by 4 bases and J by 6 bases, with 18 bases between. The CDR3 covers 16 residues. The CDR3 DNA is TGTGCCAGTAGTACCATCCGGGGGGGGGAAGATGAAAAACTGTTTTTT. Residues: CASSTIRGGEDEKLFF.

This chain links TRBV6-4 with TRBJ1-4; 7 nucleotides align to TRBD1. Germline trimming cut 6 bases from V and 5 bases from J; bases unmatched to any gene: 3. The CDR3 sequence is 13 residues long. The germline V gene has CDR1 MRHNA and CDR2 SNTAGT. The CDR3 DNA is TGTGCCAGCAGGGACAGGAGGAATGAAAAACTGTTTTTT. Amino acids: CASRDRRNEKLFF.

This clone has only one observation. The genes are TRBV6-1 and TRBJ2-7, with a weak D call TRBD2 (6 bases). Trimming removed 6 bases from V and 6 bases from J, with 12 bases in between. This CDR3 contains 12 residues. Germline assignment: CDR1 MNHNS and CDR2 SASEGT. The CDR3 DNA reads as TGTGCCAGCAGCCAGGTGGGGGGCGAGCAGTACTTC. Its protein is CASSQVGGEQYF.

This clone was detected a few times. The rearrangement joins TRBV5-1 to TRBJ2-7; perhaps TRBD2 as D (5 bases). V gave up 3 bases and J gave up 2 bases, with 12 bases separating them. The CDR3 consists of 14 residues. The germline CDR1 and CDR2 sequences are SGHRS and YFSETQ. CDR3 DNA: TGCGCCAGCAGCTCGTCCGGGGTACCCTACGAGCAGTACTTC. Translated: CASSSSGVPYEQYF.

The chain couples TRBV7-9 to TRBJ2-1, with TRBD2 matching over 10 bases. This CDR3 contains 15 residues. Germline CDR1 SEHNR, CDR2 FQNEAQ (reference sequence). Trimming cost V 5 bases and J 7 bases; bases outside gene matches: 8. The CDR3 bases are TGTGCCAGCAGCCAGAGCGGGAGGGCCGATAATGAGCAGTTCTTC. Amino acid sequence: CASSQSGRADNEQFF.

This clone has a single count. The genes are TRBV25-1 and TRBJ2-7; 10 bases fit TRBD2. Trimming removed 6 bases from V and 3 bases from J; junction bases left unmatched: 8. The CDR3 contains 15 residues. CDR1 is MGHDK and CDR2 is SYGVNS in the germline V gene. The CDR3 region is CASRGSGRNYYEQYF. CDR3 nucleotides: TGTGCCAGCAGGGGTAGCGGGAGGAACTACTACGAGCAGTACTTC.

The chain has TRBV10-3 and TRBJ1-2; the match to TRBD1 covers 12 bases. CDR1 is ENHRY and CDR2 is SYGVKD in the germline V gene. The CDR3 spans 14 residues. V lost 8 bases and J lost 2; bases outside the gene matches: 3. The CDR3 sequence: CAIGGQGANYGYTF. The CDR3 DNA is TGTGCCATCGGGGGACAGGGGGCGAACTATGGCTACACCTTC.

The V call is TRBV9, the J call TRBJ2-3, with 8 bases identical to TRBD2. V was pared by 3 bases and J by 0 bases, with 3 bases of the junction left unmatched. CDR3 length: 15 amino acids. Germline V gene sequence: CDR1 SGDLS, CDR2 YYNGEE. CDR3 DNA sequence: TGTGCCAGCAGCGCGGGACTAGTGAGCACAGATACGCAGTATTTT. Protein sequence: CASSAGLVSTDTQYF.

This rearrangement joins TRBV7-9 to TRBJ2-1; weak D call: TRBD2 (5 bases). Germline assignment: CDR1 SEHNR and CDR2 FQNEAQ (reference sequence). Trimming left V 5 bases short and J 8 bases short, with 19 bases between. The CDR3 has 15 residues. The CDR3 here is CASSDKRANPDEQFF. For the CDR3, the DNA is TGTGCCAGCAGCGATAAGAGGGCAAATCCAGATGAGCAGTTCTTC.

The gene calls are TRBV29-1 and TRBJ1-5; TRBD1 is a possible D gene (5 bases). This CDR3 comprises 14 residues. Trimming shortened V by 4 bases and J by 4 bases, and 14 bases separated the two germline ends. Germline CDR1 SQVTM, CDR2 ANQGSEA. CDR3 in DNA: TGCAGCGTTGCCCAGACAGATGTAAATCAGCCCCAGCATTTT. Amino acids: CSVAQTDVNQPQHF.